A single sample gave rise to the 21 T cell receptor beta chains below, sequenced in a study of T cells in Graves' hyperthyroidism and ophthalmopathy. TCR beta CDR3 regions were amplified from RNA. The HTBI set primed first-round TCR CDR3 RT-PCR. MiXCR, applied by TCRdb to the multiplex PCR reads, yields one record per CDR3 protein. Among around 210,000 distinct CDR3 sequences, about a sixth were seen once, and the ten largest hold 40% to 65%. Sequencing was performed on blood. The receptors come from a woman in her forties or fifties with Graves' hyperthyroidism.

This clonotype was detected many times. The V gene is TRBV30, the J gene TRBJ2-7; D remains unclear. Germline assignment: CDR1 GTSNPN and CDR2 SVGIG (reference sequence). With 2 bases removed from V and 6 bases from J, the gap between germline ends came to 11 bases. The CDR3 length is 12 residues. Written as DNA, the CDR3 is TGTGCCTGGAGTAAATCCTCCCGCGAGCAGTACTTC. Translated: CAWSKSSREQYF.

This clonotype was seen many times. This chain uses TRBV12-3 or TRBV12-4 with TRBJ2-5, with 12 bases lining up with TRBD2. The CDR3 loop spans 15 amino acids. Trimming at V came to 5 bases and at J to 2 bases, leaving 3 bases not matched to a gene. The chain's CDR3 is CASSGGTSGQETQYF. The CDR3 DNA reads TGTGCCAGCAGTGGGGGGACTAGCGGGCAAGAGACCCAGTACTTC.

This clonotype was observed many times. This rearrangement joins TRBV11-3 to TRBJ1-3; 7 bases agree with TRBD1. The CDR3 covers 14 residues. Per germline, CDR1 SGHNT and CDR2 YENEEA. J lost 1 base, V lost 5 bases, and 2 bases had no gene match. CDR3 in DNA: TGTGCCAGCAGCGACAGGGCATCTGGAAACACCATATATTTT. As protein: CASSDRASGNTIYF.

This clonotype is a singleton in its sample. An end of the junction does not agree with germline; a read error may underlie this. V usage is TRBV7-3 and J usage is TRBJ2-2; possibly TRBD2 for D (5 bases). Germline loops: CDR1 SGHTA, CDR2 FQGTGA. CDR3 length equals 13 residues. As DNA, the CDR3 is TGTGCCAGCGCCGCTCAACGCACCGGGGAGCTGTTTTTC. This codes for CASAAQRTGELFF. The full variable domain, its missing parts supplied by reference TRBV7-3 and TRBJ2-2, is GAGVSQTPSNKVTEKGKYVELRCDPISGHTALYWYRQSLGQGPEFLIYFQGTGAADDSGLPNDRFFAVRPEGSVSTLKIQRTERGDSAVYLCASAAQRTGELFFGEGSRLTVL.

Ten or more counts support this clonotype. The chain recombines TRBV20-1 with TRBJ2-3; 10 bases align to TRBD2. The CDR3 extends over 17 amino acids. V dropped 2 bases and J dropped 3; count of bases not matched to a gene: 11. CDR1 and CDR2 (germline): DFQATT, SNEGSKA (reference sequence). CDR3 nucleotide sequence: TGCAGTGCTAGAAGAGGGGAGACTAGCGGGTTTACAGATACGCAGTATTTT. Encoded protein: CSARRGETSGFTDTQYF.

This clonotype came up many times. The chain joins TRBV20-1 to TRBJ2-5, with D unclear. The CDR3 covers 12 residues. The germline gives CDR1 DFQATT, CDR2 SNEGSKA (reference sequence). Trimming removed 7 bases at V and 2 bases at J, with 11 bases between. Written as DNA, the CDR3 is TGCAGTGGGGTCCGTGGTCAAGAGACCCAGTACTTC. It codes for CSGVRGQETQYF.

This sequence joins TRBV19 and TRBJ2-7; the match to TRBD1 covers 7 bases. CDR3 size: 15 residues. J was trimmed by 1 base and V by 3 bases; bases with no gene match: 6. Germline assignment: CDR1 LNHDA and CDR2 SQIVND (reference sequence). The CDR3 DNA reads TGTGCCAGTAGTATCCGAACAGGGGCATCCTACGAGCAGTACTTC. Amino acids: CASSIRTGASYEQYF.

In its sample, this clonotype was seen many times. Here the CDR3 reads CASGPSSSSPSTDTQYF. In DNA, the CDR3 is TGTGCCAGCGGCCCTTCCTCTTCATCTCCTAGCACAGATACGCAGTATTTT. V and J are TRBV12-3 or TRBV12-4 and TRBJ2-3; unclear D gene. The length of the CDR3 is 17 residues. V shed 8 bases and J shed 0 bases, with 21 bases lying between them.

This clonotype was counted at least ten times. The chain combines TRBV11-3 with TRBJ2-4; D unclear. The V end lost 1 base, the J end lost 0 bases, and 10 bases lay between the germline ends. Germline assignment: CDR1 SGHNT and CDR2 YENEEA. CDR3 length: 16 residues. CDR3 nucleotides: TGTGCCAGCAGCTTAGCGGGCTCTGTAGCCAAAAACATTCAGTACTTC. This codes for CASSLAGSVAKNIQYF.

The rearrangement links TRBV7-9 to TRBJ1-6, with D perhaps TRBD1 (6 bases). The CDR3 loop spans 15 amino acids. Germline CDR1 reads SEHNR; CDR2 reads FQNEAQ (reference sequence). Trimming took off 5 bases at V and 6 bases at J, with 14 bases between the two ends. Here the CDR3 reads CASSMTADSNSPLHF. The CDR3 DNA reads TGTGCCAGCAGCATGACGGCGGACAGTAATTCACCCCTCCACTTT.

CDR3 DNA: TGTGCCAGCTCACCACGCAACACCGGGGAGCTGTTTTTT. Amino acid sequence: CASSPRNTGELFF. The rearrangement links TRBV18 to TRBJ2-2; D is uncertain. In germline, CDR1 is KGHSH, CDR2 LQKENI. The CDR3 runs 13 residues. The V end lost 1 base, the J end lost 2 bases, and 2 bases lay between the germline ends.

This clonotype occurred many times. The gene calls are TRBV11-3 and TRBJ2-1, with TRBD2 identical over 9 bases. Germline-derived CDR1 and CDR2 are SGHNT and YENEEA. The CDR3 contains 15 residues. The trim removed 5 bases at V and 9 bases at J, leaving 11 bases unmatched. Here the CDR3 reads CASSASGAGRGEQFF. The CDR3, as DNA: TGTGCCAGCAGCGCTAGCGGGGCCGGTCGAGGTGAGCAGTTCTTC.

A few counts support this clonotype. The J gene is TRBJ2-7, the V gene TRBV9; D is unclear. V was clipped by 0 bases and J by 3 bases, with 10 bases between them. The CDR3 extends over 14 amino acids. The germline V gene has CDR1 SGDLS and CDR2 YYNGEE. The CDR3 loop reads CASSVAVGVYEQYF. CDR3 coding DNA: TGTGCCAGCAGCGTAGCTGTTGGGGTCTACGAGCAGTACTTC.

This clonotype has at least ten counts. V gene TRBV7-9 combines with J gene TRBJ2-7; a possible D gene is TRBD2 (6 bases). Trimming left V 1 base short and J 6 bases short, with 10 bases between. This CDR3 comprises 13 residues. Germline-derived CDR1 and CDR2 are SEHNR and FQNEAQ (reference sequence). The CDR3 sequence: CASSLVEGPEQYF. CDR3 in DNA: TGTGCCAGCAGCTTAGTGGAGGGTCCCGAGCAGTACTTC.

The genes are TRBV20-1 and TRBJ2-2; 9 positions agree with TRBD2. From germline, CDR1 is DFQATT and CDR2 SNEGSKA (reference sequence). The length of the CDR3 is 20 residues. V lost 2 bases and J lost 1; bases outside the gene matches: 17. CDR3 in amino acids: CSARPDRVVGSGRNTGELFF. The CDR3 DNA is TGCAGTGCTAGACCCGACAGGGTTGTGGGTAGCGGGAGGAACACCGGGGAGCTGTTTTTT.

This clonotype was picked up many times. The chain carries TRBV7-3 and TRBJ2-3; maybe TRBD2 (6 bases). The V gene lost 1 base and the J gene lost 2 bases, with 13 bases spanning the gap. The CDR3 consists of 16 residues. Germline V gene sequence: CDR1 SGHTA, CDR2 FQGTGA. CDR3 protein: CASSLMGGGDTDTQYF. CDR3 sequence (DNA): TGTGCCAGCAGCTTAATGGGGGGAGGAGACACAGATACGCAGTATTTT.

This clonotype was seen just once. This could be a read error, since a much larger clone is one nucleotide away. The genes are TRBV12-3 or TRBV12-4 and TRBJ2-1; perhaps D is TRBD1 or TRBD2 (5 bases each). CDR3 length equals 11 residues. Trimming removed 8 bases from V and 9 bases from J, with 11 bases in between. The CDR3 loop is CASAEGFEQFF. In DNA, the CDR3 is TGTGCCAGCGCAGAGGGGTTTGAGCAGTTCTTC.

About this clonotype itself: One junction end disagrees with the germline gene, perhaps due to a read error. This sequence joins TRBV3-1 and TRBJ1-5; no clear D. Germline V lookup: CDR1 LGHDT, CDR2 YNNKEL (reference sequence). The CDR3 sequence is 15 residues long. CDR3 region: CASSRGGSGNQPQHF. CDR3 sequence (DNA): TGTGCCAGCAGCCGGGGAGGGTCGGGCAACCAGCCCCAGCATTTT.

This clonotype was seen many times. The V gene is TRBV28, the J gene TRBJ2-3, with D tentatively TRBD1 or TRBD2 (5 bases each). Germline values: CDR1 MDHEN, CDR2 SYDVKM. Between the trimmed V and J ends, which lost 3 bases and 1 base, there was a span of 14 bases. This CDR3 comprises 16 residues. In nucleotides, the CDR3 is TGTGCCAGCAGTTTGGGGACCGACAGACGCACAGATACGCAGTATTTT. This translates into CASSLGTDRRTDTQYF.

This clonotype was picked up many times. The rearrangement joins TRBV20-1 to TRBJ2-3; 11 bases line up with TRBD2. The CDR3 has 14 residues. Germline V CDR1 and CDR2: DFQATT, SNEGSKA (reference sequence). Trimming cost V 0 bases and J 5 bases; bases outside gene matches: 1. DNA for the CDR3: TGCAGTGCTAGAGACCTAGCGGGAGGAGATACGCAGTATTTT. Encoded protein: CSARDLAGGDTQYF.

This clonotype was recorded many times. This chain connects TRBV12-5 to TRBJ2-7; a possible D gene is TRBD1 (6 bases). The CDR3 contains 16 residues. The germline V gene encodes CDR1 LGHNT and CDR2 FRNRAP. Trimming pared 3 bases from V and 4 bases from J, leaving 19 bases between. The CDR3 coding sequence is TGTGCTAGTGGTTTCATATTGGCAGGGGATGGGTACGAGCAGTACTTC. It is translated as CASGFILAGDGYEQYF.